The 8 T cell receptor beta chains listed next were all sequenced from one sample in a study of blood T cell repertoires in COVID-19. Libraries were prepared by immunoSEQ multiplex PCR; TCRdb keeps only in-frame clonotypes and omits some of them. The sample comprises approximately 210,000 clones, around 80% of which are singletons, and approximately 5% rests with the top ten. Material for sequencing was peripheral blood. These receptors originate from a human donor in a cohort sampled during active COVID-19.

The rearrangement uses TRBV7-8 and TRBJ2-7; D might be TRBD2 (6 bases). Germline lookup yields CDR1 SGHVS and CDR2 FQNEAQ. The V end was cut by 7 bases, the J end by 0 bases, with 10 bases between. The CDR3 is 13 amino acids. The CDR3 DNA reads as TGTGCCAGCAATGCGGGACTCTCCTACGAGCAGTACTTC. It translates to CASNAGLSYEQYF.

The rearrangement joins TRBV6-5 to TRBJ2-7; 9 nucleotides align to TRBD1. The CDR3 is made up of 14 amino acids. The V and J ends lost 5 bases and 3 bases, in that order; junction bases with no gene match: 5. The germline gives CDR1 MNHEY, CDR2 SVGAGI. CDR3 sequence (DNA): TGTGCCAGCAGTCCGCTGACAGGGGGCTACGAGCAGTACTTC. This codes for CASSPLTGGYEQYF.

V is TRBV7-2 and J is TRBJ1-3; maybe TRBD1 (6 bases). V gave up 0 bases and J gave up 2 bases, with 14 bases separating them. Germline V lookup: CDR1 SGHTA, CDR2 FQGNSA. The CDR3 consists of 17 residues. The CDR3 sequence: CASSLASSRGAGNTIYF. The CDR3 DNA reads as TGTGCCAGCAGCTTAGCATCAAGCAGGGGAGCTGGAAACACCATATATTTT.

This chain uses TRBV28 with TRBJ1-4; no clear D gene. Trimming left V 5 bases short and J 12 bases short, with 13 bases between. The length of the CDR3 is 12 residues. Germline lookup yields CDR1 MDHEN and CDR2 SYDVKM. The CDR3 nucleotides are TGTGCCAGCAGTCAGTGGCTGGAGGAACTGTTTTTT. Protein product: CASSQWLEELFF.

The chain employs TRBV28 and TRBJ2-7; the match to TRBD1 covers 11 bases. This CDR3 comprises 19 residues. V was clipped by 5 bases and J by 2 bases; unmatched bases: 17. Germline CDR1 and CDR2: MDHEN and SYDVKM. CDR3 sequence (DNA): TGTGCCAGCAGTCTATTCTTCCAATGGACAGGGGGCGCCCCCTACGAGCAGTACTTC. Translating gives CASSLFFQWTGGAPYEQYF.

The rearrangement uses TRBV20-1 and TRBJ2-7; 7 bases align to TRBD2. The CDR3 is made up of 14 amino acids. Germline V gene sequence: CDR1 DFQATT, CDR2 SNEGSKA (reference sequence). With 3 bases clipped from V and 5 bases from J, the junction kept 10 bases outside the gene matches. CDR3 coding DNA: TGCAGTGCTAGTAGTGTGGGAGGGCAGCACGAGCAGTACTTC. Protein sequence: CSASSVGGQHEQYF.

This CDR3 reads CASSYDSWSSGNTIYF. Written as DNA, the CDR3 is TGTGCCAGCAGTTACGACTCCTGGAGCTCTGGAAACACCATATATTTT. The rearrangement uses TRBV6-5 and TRBJ1-3; no clear D. CDR3 length equals 16 residues. CDR1 and CDR2 (germline): MNHEY, SVGAGI. The ends were cut back, 2 bases at V and 0 bases at J, with 11 bases in the middle.

The chain combines TRBV7-9 with TRBJ2-5, with TRBD2 matching over 8 bases. CDR1 SEHNR and CDR2 FQNEAQ come from the germline V gene (reference sequence). V lost 5 bases to trimming and J lost 6 bases; unmatched junction nucleotides: 8. The CDR3 sequence is 14 residues long. The CDR3 nucleotides read TGTGCCAGCAGCCCGGGAGGGGGGGCGCAGACCCAGTACTTC. Its translation is CASSPGGGAQTQYF.